This is a list of T cell receptor beta chains from one sample in a study of shared clonotypes between healthy human individuals. Data came from immunoSEQ multiplex PCR; TCRdb stores just in-frame clones and leaves some out. Of roughly 2.1 million clones listed, approximately 94% are singletons. Material: naive CD8+ T cells from PBMCs. Receptors were obtained from a man aged 18 to 29 in good health. Some clones in this sample may be carry-over from other donors' samples. Each CDR3 is given without its conserved first and last residue. Each record gives: CDR3 protein, V gene.

cdr3_aa: AWDDGQGLPDTQY; v_call: TRBV30
cdr3_aa: ASSPQVYSGANVLT; v_call: TRBV27
cdr3_aa: ASSSGTRQSGEKLF; v_call: TRBV7-6
cdr3_aa: ASSLQRGTSGRTDTQY; v_call: TRBV18
cdr3_aa: TTLRTEAF; v_call: TRBV1
cdr3_aa: SVKAQETNYGYT; v_call: TRBV29-1
cdr3_aa: ASTMFNEQF; v_call: TRBV19
cdr3_aa: ASSLSEGARGYT; v_call: TRBV27
cdr3_aa: ASSPGAGQGLNTEAF; v_call: TRBV5-4
cdr3_aa: ASSLDGGSGNEQF; v_call: TRBV5-1
cdr3_aa: SAVGTGLVGGYT; v_call: TRBV29-1
cdr3_aa: ASSPGRGGAFYEQY; v_call: TRBV5-1
cdr3_aa: ASSGTSGRDIQY; v_call: TRBV9
cdr3_aa: ASSLWGGAWEETQY; v_call: TRBV27
cdr3_aa: ASSIGHSVGFTGELF; v_call: TRBV19
cdr3_aa: SGAGTGYGYT; v_call: TRBV29-1
cdr3_aa: ASSTRLMAGYT; v_call: TRBV7-9
cdr3_aa: ASSYPFAGPPETQY; v_call: TRBV6-7